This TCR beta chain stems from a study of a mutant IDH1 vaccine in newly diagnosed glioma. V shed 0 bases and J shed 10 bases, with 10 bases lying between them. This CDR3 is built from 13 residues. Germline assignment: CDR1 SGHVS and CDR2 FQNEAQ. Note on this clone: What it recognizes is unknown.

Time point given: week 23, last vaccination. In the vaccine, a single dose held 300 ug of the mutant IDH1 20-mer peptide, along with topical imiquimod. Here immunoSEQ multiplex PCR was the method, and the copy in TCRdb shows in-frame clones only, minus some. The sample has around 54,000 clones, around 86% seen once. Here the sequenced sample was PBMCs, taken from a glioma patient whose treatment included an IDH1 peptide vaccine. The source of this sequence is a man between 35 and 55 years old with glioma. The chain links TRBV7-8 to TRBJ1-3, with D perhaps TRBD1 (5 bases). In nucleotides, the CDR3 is TGTGCCAGCAGCTTAGCAAGGGGAGTTACCATATATTTT. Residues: CASSLARGVTIYF.